One sample yielded the 2 T cell receptor beta chains listed below, sequenced in a study of cytomegalovirus exposure and HLA in healthy donors. Primers for the PCR totalled 60 Vbeta and 13 Jbeta. Method: immunoSEQ multiplex PCR; TCRdb's copy keeps in-frame clones and lacks some. Among fewer than 200,000 clones, 70% to 85% were seen once, and the ten largest hold roughly 0.64%. Sequenced material: PBMCs. The receptors come from a woman in her forties in good health and CMV-seronegative.

The gene calls are TRBV27 and TRBJ2-5; TRBD1 agrees at 7 bases. The J call may be mistaken, given a closer DNA end match to TRBJ2-7. Germline loops: CDR1 MNHEY, CDR2 SMNVEV (reference sequence). This CDR3 spans 13 amino acids. CDR3 sequence (DNA): TGTGCCAGCACTTCCAGGGGGTCCTACGAGCAGTACTTC. As protein: CASTSRGSYEQYF.

The chain carries TRBV5-4 and TRBJ2-7; D may be TRBD2 (6 bases). V lost 4 bases and J lost 2, with 13 bases in between. Germline-derived CDR1 and CDR2 are SGHNT and YYREEE (reference sequence). The CDR3 extends over 14 amino acids. The CDR3 DNA is TGTGCCAGCAGCACCGGGACGGGAGCCTACGAGCAGTACTTC. It specifies CASSTGTGAYEQYF.